Described below is a single T cell receptor (beta chain) sequence and its context. The data derive from a study of blood T cell repertoires in COVID-19. Turning to the study itself: PBMCs, B-cell-depleted T cells, or T cells were the source of the cDNA or gDNA that made up the material.

Assay used: immunoSEQ multiplex PCR; TCRdb lists only in-frame clones, some missing. The sample lists about 310,000 clones; roughly 89% were seen once. V lost 4 bases to trimming and J lost 1 base; unmatched junction nucleotides: 13. CDR3 size: 18 residues. The V gene's germline CDR1 is SGHRS and CDR2 YFSETQ. This receptor was taken from a man aged 55 to 70 who had recovered from COVID-19. V and J are TRBV5-1 and TRBJ2-3, with 9 bases matching TRBD2. Sequencing was carried out using PBMCs or T cells enriched from blood (not recorded which). CDR3 residues: CASSLNLAGDFGTDTQYF. In nucleotides, the CDR3 is TGCGCCAGCAGCCTAAACTTAGCGGGAGATTTTGGCACAGATACGCAGTATTTT.